This passage covers 10 T cell receptor beta chains from one sample sequenced in a study of cytomegalovirus exposure and HLA in healthy donors. 13 Jbeta primers and 60 Vbeta primers were used for the PCR. TCRdb keeps only in-frame clones here, not all; method: immunoSEQ multiplex PCR. The table shows about 140,000 clones, with 60% to 80% occurring only once. The sequencing sample was made of PBMCs. Receptor source: a female donor in good health and CMV-seronegative.

The chain joins TRBV5-5 to TRBJ2-6; 8 bases agree with TRBD1. V shed 4 bases, J shed 1 base, and the junction held 10 bases outside the gene matches. The CDR3 extends over 18 amino acids. Per germline, CDR1 SGHKS and CDR2 YYEKEE (reference sequence). The CDR3 is CASSAPGQAPSGANVLTF. CDR3 DNA: TGTGCCAGCAGCGCACCGGGACAGGCCCCTTCTGGGGCCAACGTCCTGACTTTC. Complete variable domain (other parts from reference TRBV5-5 and TRBJ2-6): DAGVTQSPTHLIKTRGQQVTLRCSPISGHKSVSWYQQVLGQGPQFIFQYYEKEERGRGNFPDRFSARQFPNYSSELNVNALLLGDSALYLCASSAPGQAPSGANVLTFGAGSRLTVL.

This clone was detected only a few times. DNA for the CDR3: TGTGCCAGCAGCTTTACCACAGGGGAAGCTTTCTTT. It encodes CASSFTTGEAFF. The chain recombines TRBV7-2 with TRBJ1-1, with a possible D match to TRBD1 (6 bases). This CDR3 has 12 residues. CDR1 is SGHTA, CDR2 FQGNSA, per germline. V was cut by 3 bases and J by 8 bases, with 10 bases left in between.

The rearrangement joins TRBV12-5 to TRBJ2-3, with 8 nucleotides matching TRBD1. The CDR3 sequence is 14 residues long. CDR1 LGHNT and CDR2 FRNRAP come from the germline V gene. With 6 bases clipped from V and 0 bases from J, the junction kept 2 bases outside the gene matches. Here the CDR3 reads CASGRDRSTDTQYF. The CDR3 coding sequence is TGTGCTAGTGGCCGGGACAGGAGCACAGATACGCAGTATTTT.

This chain uses TRBV7-9 with TRBJ1-1; D not certain. The CDR3 loop spans 13 amino acids. CDR1 and CDR2 (germline): SEHNR, FQNEAQ (reference sequence). Trimming took 6 bases from V and 1 from J, leaving 9 bases between them. This CDR3 is CASSENANTEAFF. The DNA for the CDR3 is TGTGCCAGCAGTGAGAATGCGAACACTGAAGCTTTCTTT.

This chain joins TRBV28 and TRBJ2-1; a possible D gene is TRBD2 (5 bases). The V and J ends lost 6 bases and 0 bases respectively, with 18 bases between them. The CDR3 contains 17 residues. Germline CDR1 MDHEN, CDR2 SYDVKM. CDR3 region: CASRTGGRLSSYNEQFF. As DNA, the CDR3 is TGTGCCAGCAGGACCGGAGGCAGGTTGAGCTCCTACAATGAGCAGTTCTTC.

The chain joins TRBV13 to TRBJ2-3, with TRBD1 matching 8 bases. There are 15 residues in the CDR3. Germline CDR1 reads PRHDT; CDR2 reads FYEKMQ (reference sequence). V was clipped by 4 bases and J by 9 bases; unmatched bases: 12. In DNA, the CDR3 is TGTGCCAGCAGCTCCAGGGGGCGCAGTCAGGAGACGCAGTATTTT. Its protein product is CASSSRGRSQETQYF. Together with reference TRBV13 and TRBJ2-3, the CDR3 gives the full variable domain: AAGVIQSPRHLIKEKRETATLKCYPIPRHDTVYWYQQGPGQDPQFLISFYEKMQSDKGSIPDRFSAQQFSDYHSELNMSSLELGDSALYFCASSSRGRSQETQYFGPGTRLTVL.

The rearrangement uses TRBV21-1 and TRBJ2-3; the table assigns TRBD2, which was not confirmed against the DNA. TRBV21-1 is marked as a pseudogene. There are 14 residues in the CDR3. The DNA for the CDR3 is TGTGCCAGCAGCCCTTACGGGGTCGCAGATACGCAGTATTTT. This codes for CASSPYGVADTQYF.

This chain joins TRBV16 and TRBJ2-5, with a possible D match to TRBD1 (7 bases). This CDR3 is built from 15 residues. Germline assignment: CDR1 KGHSY and CDR2 FQNENV. Trimming shortened V by 1 base and J by 2 bases, and 11 bases separated the two germline ends. The CDR3 protein is CASSQFGGQQETQYF. In nucleotides, the CDR3 is TGTGCCAGCAGCCAATTCGGGGGACAGCAAGAGACCCAGTACTTC.

The chain has TRBV5-1 and TRBJ2-3; D is unresolved. The CDR3 sequence is 14 residues long. Germline V gives CDR1 SGHRS, CDR2 YFSETQ. Trimming pared 2 bases from V and 5 bases from J, leaving 12 bases between. The CDR3 DNA is TGCGCCAGCAGCTTTACCCACAGTGGAGATACGCAGTATTTT. Amino acid sequence: CASSFTHSGDTQYF.

The chain links TRBV6-1 to TRBJ1-4; D gene unclear. V was trimmed by 6 bases and J by 5 bases, leaving 7 bases between them. The CDR3 sequence is 12 residues long. CDR1 is MNHNS and CDR2 is SASEGT in the germline V gene. The CDR3 sequence: CASRRSNEKLFF. CDR3 DNA: TGTGCCAGCAGGCGTTCCAATGAAAAACTGTTTTTT.